These 22 T cell receptor beta chains share one sample of origin, sequenced in a study of T cells in Graves' hyperthyroidism and ophthalmopathy. Amplified TCR beta CDR3 regions came from RNA transcripts. An initial round of RT-PCR targeting the TCR CDR3 relied on the HTBI primer set. TCRdb reprocessed the multiplex PCR reads with MiXCR, giving one entry per CDR3 protein. The sample holds a few hundred thousand distinct CDR3 sequences; around 18% are singletons and the top ten take about two fifths. Sequencing was performed on blood. The source of these receptors is a man in his forties or fifties with Graves' hyperthyroidism.

The chain employs TRBV19 and TRBJ1-1; D remains unclear. The CDR3 spans 13 residues. The germline gives CDR1 LNHDA, CDR2 SQIVND (reference sequence). V lost 5 bases and J lost 4, with 11 bases in between. Here the CDR3 reads CASSRGRGTEAFF. The CDR3 nucleotides read TGTGCCAGTAGTCGTGGGCGGGGCACTGAAGCTTTCTTT.

This clonotype was found many times. The V call is TRBV7-2, the J call TRBJ2-7; the D gene is possibly TRBD2 (6 bases). The CDR3 consists of 13 residues. Looked up from germline, CDR1 is SGHTA and CDR2 is FQGNSA. Trimming pared 5 bases from V and 3 bases from J, leaving 11 bases between. The CDR3 is CASSVGGDYEQYF. The CDR3 coding sequence is TGTGCCAGCAGCGTAGGAGGGGACTACGAGCAGTACTTC.

Many counts were recorded for this clonotype. The rearrangement uses TRBV2 and TRBJ1-1; 9 bases agree with TRBD1. The CDR3 is made up of 14 amino acids. Per the germline V gene, CDR1 is SNHLY and CDR2 is FYNNEI. The V gene end was trimmed by 6 bases and the J gene end by 4 bases; junction bases not matched to a gene: 6. CDR3 DNA sequence: TGTGCCAGCAGGCCGACAGGGGGAGGCACTGAAGCTTTCTTT. Translation gives CASRPTGGGTEAFF.

This clonotype occurred many times. The chain couples TRBV18 to TRBJ1-2; D unresolved. V lost 2 bases and J 5 bases, leaving 9 bases between the germline ends. Germline CDR1 KGHSH, CDR2 LQKENI. The CDR3 covers 13 residues. This CDR3 reads CASSPIGEYGYTF. The CDR3 DNA reads as TGTGCCAGCTCACCAATAGGAGAATATGGCTACACCTTC.

This clonotype was seen repeatedly, ten times or more. This rearrangement joins TRBV12-3 or TRBV12-4 to TRBJ1-2, with D possibly being TRBD1 (5 bases). V dropped 6 bases and J dropped 1 base, with 21 bases sitting between them. The CDR3 has 17 amino acids. Here the CDR3 DNA reads TGTGCCAGCAGCTCTTCGGGGACGGGTACACTTAACTATGGCTACACCTTC. Encoded protein: CASSSSGTGTLNYGYTF.

This rearrangement joins TRBV6-1 to TRBJ1-4, with 9 bases that match TRBD1. The CDR3 totals 14 residues. Germline CDR1 MNHNS, CDR2 SASEGT. V shed 7 bases and J 4 bases; nucleotides not matched to a gene: 4. The CDR3: CASTRTGVNEKLFF. The CDR3 DNA reads as TGTGCCAGCACTAGGACAGGGGTTAATGAAAAACTGTTTTTT.

The chain joins TRBV5-1 to TRBJ1-2, with 9 positions matching TRBD1. The CDR3 spans 14 residues. CDR1 is SGHRS, CDR2 YFSETQ, per germline. J lost 5 bases, V lost 4 bases, and 6 bases had no gene match. In DNA form, the CDR3 reads TGCGCCAGCAGCCAGGGACAGGGAGTGTATGGCTACACCTTC. It is translated as CASSQGQGVYGYTF.

This clonotype was found a few times. With a much larger clone just one base away, this may be a read error. The chain carries TRBV20-1 and TRBJ1-1; tentative D call: TRBD1 (5 bases). This CDR3 has 12 residues. Germline assignment: CDR1 DFQATT and CDR2 SNEGSKA (reference sequence). In DNA form, the CDR3 reads TGCAGTGCTAGTGGGGCGAACACTGAAGCTCTCTTT. Its translation: CSASGANTEALF.

This clonotype was recorded many times. The V gene is TRBV6-5, the J gene TRBJ2-1; perhaps D is TRBD1 or TRBD2 (5 bases each). Germline V CDR1 and CDR2: MNHEY, SVGAGI. V was pared by 0 bases and J by 9 bases, with 12 bases between. This CDR3 has 14 residues. The CDR3 loop reads CASSYSQGAGEQFF. The CDR3 region has the DNA TGTGCCAGCAGTTACTCGCAGGGTGCGGGTGAGCAGTTCTTC.

This clonotype was detected many times. The chain recombines TRBV20-1 with TRBJ2-4; TRBD1 is a possible D gene (5 bases). The CDR3 consists of 14 residues. Between the trimmed V and J ends, which lost 5 bases and 8 bases, there was a span of 19 bases. Germline CDR1 reads DFQATT; CDR2 reads SNEGSKA (reference sequence). The CDR3 reads CSAPFPGSGHIQYF. In nucleotides, the CDR3 is TGCAGTGCTCCATTTCCTGGGTCAGGGCACATTCAGTACTTC.

A note on this clonotype: A read error may be the cause here, since a much bigger clone is one base away. J is TRBJ2-1 and V is TRBV6-1; TRBD2 matches 7 bases. Germline V lookup: CDR1 MNHNS, CDR2 SASEGT. The CDR3 is 16 amino acids. The CDR3 spells CVSSERTSTSPNEQFF. Written as DNA, the CDR3 is TGTGTCAGCAGTGAACGAACCTCGACTAGCCCGAATGAGCAGTTCTTC.

The J gene is TRBJ1-1, the V gene TRBV11-2; TRBD1 might be the D (6 bases). V was cut by 6 bases and J by 6 bases, with 8 bases left in between. This CDR3 has 11 amino acids. The germline V gene has CDR1 SGHAT and CDR2 FQNNGV. This CDR3 is CASRGAAEAFF. CDR3 DNA: TGTGCCAGCAGGGGGGCAGCTGAAGCTTTCTTT.

This clonotype was seen only a few times. The V and J genes are TRBV9 and TRBJ1-1, with D possibly being TRBD1 (5 bases). The CDR3 contains 16 residues. Germline CDR1 reads SGDLS; CDR2 reads YYNGEE. Between the trimmed V and J ends, which lost 4 bases and 9 bases, there was a span of 25 bases. The CDR3 spells CASSPPAGGGTDKAFF. The CDR3 region has the DNA TGTGCCAGCAGCCCGCCGGCCGGCGGGGGGACCGATAAAGCTTTCTTT.

This clonotype showed up many times. The CDR3 region has the DNA TGTGCCAGCAGCTCTCCCCGGGACAGGACATACGAGCAGTACTTC. It translates to CASSSPRDRTYEQYF. V gene TRBV5-4 combines with J gene TRBJ2-7; TRBD1 matches at 8 bases. CDR1 SGHNT and CDR2 YYREEE come from the germline V gene (reference sequence). The CDR3 totals 15 residues. The ends lost 3 bases at V and 4 bases at J; junction bases unmatched: 9.

The J gene is TRBJ2-1, the V gene TRBV10-1; D perhaps matches TRBD2 (7 bases). The CDR3 runs to 12 residues. Germline values: CDR1 WNHNN, CDR2 SYGVQD (reference sequence). Trimming stripped 6 bases from V and 7 bases from J, with 10 bases between. The CDR3 DNA reads TGCGCCAGCAGAGGGAGGGGGAATGAGCAGTTCTTC. Amino acid sequence: CASRGRGNEQFF.

This clonotype was found many times. The rearrangement uses TRBV20-1 and TRBJ1-2; 9 nucleotides line up with TRBD1. CDR3 length: 15 residues. The V gene end was trimmed by 2 bases and the J gene end by 4 bases; junction bases not matched to a gene: 8. In germline, CDR1 is DFQATT, CDR2 SNEGSKA (reference sequence). The CDR3: CSARRPGQGAYGYTF. The CDR3 nucleotides read TGCAGTGCTAGACGGCCGGGACAGGGTGCCTATGGCTACACCTTC.

The rearrangement links TRBV2 to TRBJ1-3; D unresolved. The CDR3 runs to 14 residues. Germline loops: CDR1 SNHLY, CDR2 FYNNEI. Trimming took off 6 bases at V and 4 bases at J, with 13 bases between the two ends. As DNA, the CDR3 is TGTGCCAGCAGCTTGGACTGGGCCGGAAACACCATATATTTT. It yields the protein CASSLDWAGNTIYF.

The chain combines TRBV25-1 with TRBJ1-1; maybe TRBD1 (5 bases). Trimming left V 3 bases short and J 11 bases short, with 13 bases between. CDR3 length: 12 residues. Germline values: CDR1 MGHDK, CDR2 SYGVNS. The CDR3 sequence is CASSEPGRSAFF. CDR3 in DNA: TGTGCCAGCAGTGAGCCAGGGAGGTCGGCTTTCTTT.

This chain links TRBV4-1 with TRBJ1-5; possible D gene TRBD1, 6 bases. This CDR3 is built from 16 residues. Germline CDR1 reads MGHRA; CDR2 reads YSYEKL. With 3 bases removed from V and 4 bases from J, the gap between germline ends came to 16 bases. CDR3 sequence (DNA): TGCGCCAGCAGCCAGGGTCTCGGACAGCATAATCAGCCCCAGCATTTT. Translating it yields CASSQGLGQHNQPQHF.

This clonotype was seen more than once but under ten times. The chain employs TRBV7-2 and TRBJ2-7; maybe TRBD1 (6 bases). Looked up from germline, CDR1 is SGHTA and CDR2 is FQGNSA. The CDR3 totals 15 residues. With 5 bases removed from V and 3 bases from J, the gap between germline ends came to 17 bases. The CDR3 region is CASSQSDRSIYEQYF. The CDR3 DNA sequence: TGTGCCAGCAGCCAATCAGACAGGAGTATCTACGAGCAGTACTTC.

This clonotype was counted many times. This chain connects TRBV12-3 or TRBV12-4 to TRBJ2-3; no definite D call. The V end was cut by 1 base, the J end by 2 bases, with 7 bases between. This CDR3 has 14 amino acids. For the CDR3, the DNA is TGTGCCAGCAGTTTAGGCGGTACCACAGATACGCAGTATTTT. Translated: CASSLGGTTDTQYF.

This clonotype was seen ten or more times. The J gene is TRBJ2-7, the V gene TRBV20-1, with TRBD1 as a possible D gene (5 bases). CDR1 is DFQATT, CDR2 SNEGSKA, per germline (reference sequence). The CDR3 contains 12 residues. Trimming cost V 3 bases and J 4 bases, with 10 bases left between them. CDR3 protein: CSASARAYEQYF. The CDR3 DNA sequence: TGCAGTGCTAGTGCCAGGGCTTACGAGCAGTACTTC.